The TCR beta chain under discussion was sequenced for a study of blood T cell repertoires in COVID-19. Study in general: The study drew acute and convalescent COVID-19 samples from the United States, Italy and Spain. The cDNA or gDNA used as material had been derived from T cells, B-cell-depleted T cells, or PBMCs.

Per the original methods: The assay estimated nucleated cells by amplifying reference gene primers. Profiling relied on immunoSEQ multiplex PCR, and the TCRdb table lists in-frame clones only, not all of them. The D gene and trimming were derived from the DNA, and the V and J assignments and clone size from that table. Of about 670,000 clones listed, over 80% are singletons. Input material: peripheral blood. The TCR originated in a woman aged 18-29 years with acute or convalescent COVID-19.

CDR3: CASSPGTVPMELFF. The CDR3 region has the DNA TGTGCCAGCAGCCCCGGGACAGTGCCCATGGAACTGTTTTTT. The chain links TRBV5-6 to TRBJ1-4; TRBD1 matches 7 bases. Germline V gene lookup returns CDR1 SGHDT and CDR2 YYEEEE. The CDR3 length is 14 residues. The junction had 12 bases not matched to a gene; V was cut back by 4 bases and J by 12 bases. The entire variable domain, with the rest obtained from reference TRBV5-6 and TRBJ1-4, is as follows: DAGVTQSPTHLIKTRGQQVTLRCSPKSGHDTVSWYQQALGQGPQFIFQYYEEEERQRGNFPDRFSGHQFPNYSSELNVNALLLGDSALYLCASSPGTVPMELFFGSGTQLSVL.